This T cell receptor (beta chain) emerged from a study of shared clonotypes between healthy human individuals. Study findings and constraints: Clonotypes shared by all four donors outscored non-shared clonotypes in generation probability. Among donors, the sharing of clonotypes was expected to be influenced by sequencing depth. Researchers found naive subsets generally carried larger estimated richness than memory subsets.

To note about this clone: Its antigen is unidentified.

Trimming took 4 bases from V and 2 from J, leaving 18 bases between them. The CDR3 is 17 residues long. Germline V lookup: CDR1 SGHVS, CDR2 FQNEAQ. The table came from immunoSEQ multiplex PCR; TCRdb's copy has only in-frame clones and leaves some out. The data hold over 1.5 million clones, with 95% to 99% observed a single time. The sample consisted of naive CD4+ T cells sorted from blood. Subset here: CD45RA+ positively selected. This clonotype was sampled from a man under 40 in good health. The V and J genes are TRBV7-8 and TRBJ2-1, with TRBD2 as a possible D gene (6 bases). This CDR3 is CASSSTSMPPPYNEQFF. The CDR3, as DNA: TGTGCCAGCAGCTCGACTAGTATGCCCCCCCCCTACAATGAGCAGTTCTTC. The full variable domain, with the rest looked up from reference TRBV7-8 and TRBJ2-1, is GAGVSQSPRYKVAKRGQDVALRCDPISGHVSLFWYQQALGQGPEFLTYFQNEAQLDKSGLPSDRFFAERPEGSVSTLKIQRTQQEDSAVYLCASSSTSMPPPYNEQFFGPGTRLTVL.